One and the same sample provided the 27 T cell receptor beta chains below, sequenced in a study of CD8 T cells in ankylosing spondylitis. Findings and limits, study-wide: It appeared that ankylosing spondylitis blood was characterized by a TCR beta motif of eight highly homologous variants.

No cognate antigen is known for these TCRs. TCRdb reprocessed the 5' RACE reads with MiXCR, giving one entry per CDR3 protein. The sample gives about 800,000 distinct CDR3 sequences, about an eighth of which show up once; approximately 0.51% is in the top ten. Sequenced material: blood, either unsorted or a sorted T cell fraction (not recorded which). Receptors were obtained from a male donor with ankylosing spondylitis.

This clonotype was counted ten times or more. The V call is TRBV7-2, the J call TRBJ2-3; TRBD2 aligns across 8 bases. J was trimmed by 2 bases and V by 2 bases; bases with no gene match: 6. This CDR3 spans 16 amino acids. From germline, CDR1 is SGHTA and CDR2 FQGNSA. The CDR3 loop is CASSLQLAVPTDTQYF. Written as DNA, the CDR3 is TGTGCCAGCAGCTTACAACTAGCGGTACCCACAGATACGCAGTATTTT.

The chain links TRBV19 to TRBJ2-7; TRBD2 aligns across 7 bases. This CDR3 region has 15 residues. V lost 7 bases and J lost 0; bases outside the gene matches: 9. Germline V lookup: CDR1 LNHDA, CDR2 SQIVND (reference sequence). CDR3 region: CASTPDGRSSYEQYF. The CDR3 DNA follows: TGTGCCAGTACCCCTGACGGGAGGAGCTCCTACGAGCAGTACTTC.

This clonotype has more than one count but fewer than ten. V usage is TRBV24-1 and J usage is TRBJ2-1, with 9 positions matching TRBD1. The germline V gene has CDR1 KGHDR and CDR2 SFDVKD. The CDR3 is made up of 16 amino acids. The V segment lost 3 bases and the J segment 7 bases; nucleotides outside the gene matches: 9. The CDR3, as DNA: TGTGCCACCAGTGATCCCTCCACGGACAGGGGAAATGAGCAGTTCTTC. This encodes CATSDPSTDRGNEQFF.

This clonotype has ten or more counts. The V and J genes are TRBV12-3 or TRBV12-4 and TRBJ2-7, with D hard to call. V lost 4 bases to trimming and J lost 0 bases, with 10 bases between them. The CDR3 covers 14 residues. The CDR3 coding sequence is TGTGCCAGCAGTTCCGACCGAAGCTCCTACGAGCAGTACTTC. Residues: CASSSDRSSYEQYF.

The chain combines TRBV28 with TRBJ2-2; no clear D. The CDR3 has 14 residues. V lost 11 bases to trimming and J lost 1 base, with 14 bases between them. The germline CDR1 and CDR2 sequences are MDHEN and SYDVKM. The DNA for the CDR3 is TGTGCCTCCCTAAGGGATGAGAACACCGGGGAGCTGTTTTTT. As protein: CASLRDENTGELFF.

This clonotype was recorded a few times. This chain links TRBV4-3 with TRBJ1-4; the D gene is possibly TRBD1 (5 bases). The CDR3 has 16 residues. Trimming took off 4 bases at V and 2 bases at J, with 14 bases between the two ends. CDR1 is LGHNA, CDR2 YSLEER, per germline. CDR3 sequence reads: CASSRVPGPTNEKLFF. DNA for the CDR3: TGCGCCAGCAGCCGAGTACCGGGACCGACTAATGAAAAACTGTTTTTT.

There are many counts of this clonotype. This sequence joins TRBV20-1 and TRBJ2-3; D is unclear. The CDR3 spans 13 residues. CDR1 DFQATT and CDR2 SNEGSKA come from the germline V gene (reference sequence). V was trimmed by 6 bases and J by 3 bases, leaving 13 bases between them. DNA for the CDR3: TGCAGTGCCCCGGGCTCGGCAACAGATACGCAGTATTTT. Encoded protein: CSAPGSATDTQYF.

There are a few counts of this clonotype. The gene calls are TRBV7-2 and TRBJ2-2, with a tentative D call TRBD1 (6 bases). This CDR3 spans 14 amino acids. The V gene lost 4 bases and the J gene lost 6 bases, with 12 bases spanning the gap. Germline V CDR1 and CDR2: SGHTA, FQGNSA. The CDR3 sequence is CASSYRAGAGELFF. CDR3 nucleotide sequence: TGTGCCAGCAGCTACCGGGCAGGGGCCGGGGAGCTGTTTTTT.

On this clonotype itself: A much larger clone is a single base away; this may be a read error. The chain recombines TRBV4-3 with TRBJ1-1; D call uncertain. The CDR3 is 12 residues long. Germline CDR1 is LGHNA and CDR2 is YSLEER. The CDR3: CASSQDNTEASF. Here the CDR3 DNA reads TGCGCCAGCAGCCAGGATAACACTGAAGCTTCCTTT.

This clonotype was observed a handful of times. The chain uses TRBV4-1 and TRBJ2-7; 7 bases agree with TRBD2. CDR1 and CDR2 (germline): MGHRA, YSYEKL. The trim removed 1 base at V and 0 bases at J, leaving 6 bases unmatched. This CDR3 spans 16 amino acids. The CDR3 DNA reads TGCGCCAGCAGCCAAGTCCCAGCGGGAAGCTCCTACGAGCAGTACTTC. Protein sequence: CASSQVPAGSSYEQYF.

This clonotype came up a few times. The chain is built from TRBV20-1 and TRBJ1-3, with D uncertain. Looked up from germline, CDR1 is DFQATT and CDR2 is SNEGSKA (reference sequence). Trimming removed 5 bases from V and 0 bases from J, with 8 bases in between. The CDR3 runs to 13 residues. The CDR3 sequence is CSALLISGNTIYF. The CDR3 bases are TGCAGTGCTCTTCTGATCTCTGGAAACACCATATATTTT.

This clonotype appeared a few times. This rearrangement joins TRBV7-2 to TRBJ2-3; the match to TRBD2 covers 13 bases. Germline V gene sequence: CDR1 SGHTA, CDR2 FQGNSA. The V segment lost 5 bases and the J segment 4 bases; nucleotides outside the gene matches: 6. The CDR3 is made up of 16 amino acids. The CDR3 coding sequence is TGTGCCAGCAGCCCTCGGACTAGCGGGAGAGCAGATACGCAGTATTTT. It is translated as CASSPRTSGRADTQYF. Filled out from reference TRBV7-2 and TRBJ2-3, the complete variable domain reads GAGVSQSPSNKVTEKGKDVELRCDPISGHTALYWYRQSLGQGLEFLIYFQGNSAPDKSGLPSDRFSAERTGGSVSTLTIQRTQQEDSAVYLCASSPRTSGRADTQYFGPGTRLTVL.

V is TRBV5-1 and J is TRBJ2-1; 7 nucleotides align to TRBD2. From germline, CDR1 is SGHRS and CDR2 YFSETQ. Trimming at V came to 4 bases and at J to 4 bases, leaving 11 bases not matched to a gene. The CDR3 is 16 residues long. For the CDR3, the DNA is TGCGCCAGCAGCCCCATAATAGCGGGTATATACAATGAGCAGTTCTTC. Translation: CASSPIIAGIYNEQFF.

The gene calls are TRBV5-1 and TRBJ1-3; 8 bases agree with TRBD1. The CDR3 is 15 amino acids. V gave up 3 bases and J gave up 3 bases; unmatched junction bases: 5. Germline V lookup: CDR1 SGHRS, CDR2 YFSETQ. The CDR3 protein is CASSYTGTGGNTIYF. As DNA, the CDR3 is TGCGCCAGCAGCTACACCGGGACAGGTGGAAACACCATATATTTT.

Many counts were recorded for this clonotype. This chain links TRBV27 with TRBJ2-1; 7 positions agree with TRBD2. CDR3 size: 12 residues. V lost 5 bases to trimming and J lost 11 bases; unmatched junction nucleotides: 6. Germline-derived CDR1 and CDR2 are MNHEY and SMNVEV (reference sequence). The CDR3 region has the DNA TGTGCCAGCAGTAGCACTAGCGCGAAGCAGTTCTTC. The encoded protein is CASSSTSAKQFF.

The CDR3 sequence: CASSSTGTSQHF. DNA of the CDR3: TGTGCCAGCAGCTCAACCGGGACGTCCCAGCATTTT. J is TRBJ1-5 and V is TRBV7-8; maybe TRBD1 (5 bases). The CDR3 is 12 residues long. Trimming left V 4 bases short and J 11 bases short, with 12 bases between. The germline V gene encodes CDR1 SGHVS and CDR2 FQNEAQ.

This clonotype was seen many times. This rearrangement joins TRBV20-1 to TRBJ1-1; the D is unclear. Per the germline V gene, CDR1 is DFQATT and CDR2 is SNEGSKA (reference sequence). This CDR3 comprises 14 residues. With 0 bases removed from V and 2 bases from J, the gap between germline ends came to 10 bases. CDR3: CSARDRQVNTEAFF. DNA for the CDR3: TGCAGTGCTAGAGATCGTCAGGTAAACACTGAAGCTTTCTTT.

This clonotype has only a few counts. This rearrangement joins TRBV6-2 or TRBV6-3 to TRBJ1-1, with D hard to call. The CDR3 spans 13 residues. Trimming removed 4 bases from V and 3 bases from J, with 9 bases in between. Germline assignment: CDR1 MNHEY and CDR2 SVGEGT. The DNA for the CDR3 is TGTGCCAGCAGTTCCGGACGGTACACTGAAGCTTTCTTT. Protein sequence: CASSSGRYTEAFF.

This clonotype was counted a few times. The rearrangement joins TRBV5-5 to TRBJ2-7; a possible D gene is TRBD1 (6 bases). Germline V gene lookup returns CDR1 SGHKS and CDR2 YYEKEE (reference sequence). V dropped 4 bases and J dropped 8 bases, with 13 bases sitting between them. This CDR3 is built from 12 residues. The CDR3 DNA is TGTGCCAGCAGCATACCGGGACACAAGCAGTACTTC. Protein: CASSIPGHKQYF.

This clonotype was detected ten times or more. CDR3 amino acids: CASSQILRSYEQYF. In DNA form, the CDR3 reads TGCGCCAGCAGCCAAATTCTGCGGTCCTACGAGCAGTACTTC. The chain combines TRBV4-3 with TRBJ2-7; D not certain. Germline V gene sequence: CDR1 LGHNA, CDR2 YSLEER. V was trimmed by 2 bases and J by 1 base, leaving 9 bases between them. This CDR3 region has 14 residues.

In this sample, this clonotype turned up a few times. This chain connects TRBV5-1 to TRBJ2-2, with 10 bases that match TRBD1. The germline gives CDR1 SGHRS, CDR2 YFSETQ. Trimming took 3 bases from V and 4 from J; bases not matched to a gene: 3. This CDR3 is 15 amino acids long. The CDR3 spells CASSWGTGATGELFF. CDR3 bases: TGCGCCAGCAGCTGGGGGACAGGGGCCACCGGGGAGCTGTTTTTT. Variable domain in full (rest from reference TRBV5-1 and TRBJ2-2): KAGVTQTPRYLIKTRGQQVTLSCSPISGHRSVSWYQQTPGQGLQFLFEYFSETQRNKGNFPGRFSGRQFSNSRSEMNVSTLELGDSALYLCASSWGTGATGELFFGEGSRLTVL.

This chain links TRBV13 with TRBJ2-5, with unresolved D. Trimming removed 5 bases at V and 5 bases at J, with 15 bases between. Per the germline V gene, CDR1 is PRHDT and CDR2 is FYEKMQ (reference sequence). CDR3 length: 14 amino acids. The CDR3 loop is CASSKKVTRETQYF. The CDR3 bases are TGTGCCAGCAGCAAGAAGGTGACGAGGGAGACCCAGTACTTC.

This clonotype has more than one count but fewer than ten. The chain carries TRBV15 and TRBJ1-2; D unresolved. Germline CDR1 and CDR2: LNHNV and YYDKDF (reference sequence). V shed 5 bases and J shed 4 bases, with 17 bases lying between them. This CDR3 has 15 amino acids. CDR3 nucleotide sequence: TGTGCCACCAGCCTTCAAACGGGGTCCCTCTATGGCTACACCTTC. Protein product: CATSLQTGSLYGYTF.

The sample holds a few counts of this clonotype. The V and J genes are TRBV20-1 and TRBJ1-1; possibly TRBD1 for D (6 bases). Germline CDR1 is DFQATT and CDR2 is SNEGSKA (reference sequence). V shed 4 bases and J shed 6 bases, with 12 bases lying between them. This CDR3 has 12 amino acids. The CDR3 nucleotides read TGCAGTGCTACAGGGGTACGCTCTGAAGCTTTCTTT. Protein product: CSATGVRSEAFF.

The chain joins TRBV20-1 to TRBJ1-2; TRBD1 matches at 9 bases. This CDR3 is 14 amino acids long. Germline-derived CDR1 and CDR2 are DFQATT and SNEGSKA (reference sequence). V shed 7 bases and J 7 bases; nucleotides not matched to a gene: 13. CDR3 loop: CSVTRDRELGGYTF. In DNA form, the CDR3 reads TGCAGTGTCACCCGGGACAGGGAATTGGGTGGCTACACCTTC.

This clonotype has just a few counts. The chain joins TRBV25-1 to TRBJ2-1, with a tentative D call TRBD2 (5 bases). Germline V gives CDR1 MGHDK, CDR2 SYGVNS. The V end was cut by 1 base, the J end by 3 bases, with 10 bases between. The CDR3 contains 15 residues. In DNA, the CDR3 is TGTGCCAGCAGTGAATTCCACGGGGACTACAATGAGCAGTTCTTC. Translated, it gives CASSEFHGDYNEQFF.

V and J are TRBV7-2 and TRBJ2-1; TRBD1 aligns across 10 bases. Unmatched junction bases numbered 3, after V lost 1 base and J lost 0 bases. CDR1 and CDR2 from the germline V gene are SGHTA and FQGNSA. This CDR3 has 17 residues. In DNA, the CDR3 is TGTGCCAGCAGCTTAGTGGGACAGGGGCTCTCCTACAATGAGCAGTTCTTC. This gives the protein CASSLVGQGLSYNEQFF.